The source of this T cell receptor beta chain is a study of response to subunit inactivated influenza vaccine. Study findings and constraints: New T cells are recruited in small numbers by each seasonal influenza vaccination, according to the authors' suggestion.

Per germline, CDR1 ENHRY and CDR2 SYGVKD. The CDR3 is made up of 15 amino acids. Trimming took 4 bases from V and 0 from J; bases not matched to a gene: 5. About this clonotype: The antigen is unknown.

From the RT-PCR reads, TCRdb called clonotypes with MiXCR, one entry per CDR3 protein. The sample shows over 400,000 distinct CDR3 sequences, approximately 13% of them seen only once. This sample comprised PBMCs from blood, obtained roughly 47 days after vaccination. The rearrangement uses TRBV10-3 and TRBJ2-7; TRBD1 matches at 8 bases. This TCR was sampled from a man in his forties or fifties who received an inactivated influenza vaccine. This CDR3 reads CAISGGDRSSYEQYF. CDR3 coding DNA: TGTGCCATCAGTGGAGGGGACAGGAGCTCCTACGAGCAGTACTTC.